Below are 22 T cell receptor beta chains sequenced from a single sample in a study of T cell responses to AZD1222 COVID-19 vaccine. Using immunoSEQ multiplex PCR, the repertoire was profiled, and TCRdb retains in-frame clones only, with some absent. The sample gives approximately 140,000 clones, 75% to 95% of which show up once; about 3.5% is in the top ten. The sample consisted of peripheral blood, taken on day 0 of AZD1222 vaccination. The receptors shown here come from an adult in good health.

The chain has TRBV28 and TRBJ1-2; no clear D. This CDR3 has 13 amino acids. Trimming took off 3 bases at V and 3 bases at J, with 8 bases between the two ends. The germline gives CDR1 MDHEN, CDR2 SYDVKM. The CDR3 region is CASSLNGYYGYTF. CDR3 coding DNA: TGTGCCAGCAGTTTGAATGGGTACTATGGCTACACCTTC.

Only one count was recorded for this clone. This sequence joins TRBV25-1 and TRBJ2-2; D may be TRBD1 (6 bases). Trimming cost V 3 bases and J 4 bases, with 15 bases left between them. Looked up from germline, CDR1 is MGHDK and CDR2 is SYGVNS. This CDR3 has 16 residues. The CDR3 DNA reads TGTGCCAGCAGTGAGCCGGGACAAAGGGCCACCGGGGAGCTGTTTTTT. It translates to CASSEPGQRATGELFF.

The V gene is TRBV19, the J gene TRBJ1-1, with a tentative D call TRBD1 (5 bases). This CDR3 comprises 14 residues. Germline V CDR1 and CDR2: LNHDA, SQIVND (reference sequence). Trimming took 2 bases from V and 4 from J, leaving 11 bases between them. The DNA of the CDR3 is TGTGCCAGTAGTATAAGGGGAACGGGCACTGAAGCTTTCTTT. Amino acid sequence: CASSIRGTGTEAFF.

The chain links TRBV30 to TRBJ1-5; tentative D call: TRBD1 (5 bases). Germline V CDR1 and CDR2: GTSNPN, SVGIG (reference sequence). V lost 0 bases and J lost 8, with 17 bases in between. This CDR3 region has 15 residues. The CDR3 DNA reads TGTGCCTGGAGTGTACTTACAGGTAGCCGTGAGCCCCAGCATTTT. This encodes CAWSVLTGSREPQHF.

The chain employs TRBV19 and TRBJ2-7, with 9 nucleotides matching TRBD2. Germline loops: CDR1 LNHDA, CDR2 SQIVND (reference sequence). The CDR3 loop spans 14 amino acids. V dropped 6 bases and J dropped 2; count of bases not matched to a gene: 5. The CDR3 loop reads CASRPAGGTYEQYF. The DNA for the CDR3 is TGTGCCAGTAGGCCCGCGGGGGGGACCTACGAGCAGTACTTC.

On this clone: The sample has other DNA sequences that encode this CDR3 too. The chain couples TRBV6-5 to TRBJ1-1; no clear D gene. Germline V gene sequence: CDR1 MNHEY, CDR2 SVGAGI. The V gene lost 0 bases and the J gene lost 1 base, with 6 bases spanning the gap. The CDR3 has 14 residues. CDR3 sequence (DNA): TGTGCCAGCAGTTACTCAGAAGGGAACACTGAAGCTTTCTTT. The encoded protein is CASSYSEGNTEAFF.

This rearrangement joins TRBV10-1 to TRBJ1-4; 9 nucleotides match TRBD1. Trimming cost V 6 bases and J 0 bases; bases outside gene matches: 5. This CDR3 has 16 residues. In germline, CDR1 is WNHNN, CDR2 SYGVQD (reference sequence). The CDR3 protein is CASSRDREATNEKLFF. The CDR3 region has the DNA TGCGCCAGCAGCCGGGACAGGGAAGCAACTAATGAAAAACTGTTTTTT.

The V and J genes are TRBV14 and TRBJ1-2; possibly TRBD1 for D (5 bases). V was pared by 1 base and J by 5 bases, with 11 bases between. Per the germline V gene, CDR1 is SGHDN and CDR2 is FVKESK. The CDR3 is 14 amino acids. CDR3 protein: CASSQGRAGYGYTF. The CDR3 DNA follows: TGTGCCAGCAGCCAAGGCAGGGCTGGATATGGCTACACCTTC.

V and J are TRBV11-3 and TRBJ1-1, with D perhaps TRBD1 (5 bases). V dropped 0 bases and J dropped 0 bases, with 11 bases sitting between them. The CDR3 loop spans 16 amino acids. The germline gives CDR1 SGHNT, CDR2 YENEEA. The CDR3 bases are TGTGCCAGCAGCTTAGAGGGGCAGATCCTGAACACTGAAGCTTTCTTT. Its protein is CASSLEGQILNTEAFF. Combining the CDR3 with reference TRBV11-3 and TRBJ1-1 gives the whole variable domain EAGVVQSPRYKIIEKKQPVAFWCNPISGHNTLYWYLQNLGQGPELLIRYENEEAVDDSQLPKDRFSAERLKGVDSTLKIQPAELGDSAVYLCASSLEGQILNTEAFFGQGTRLTVV.

The chain carries TRBV5-6 and TRBJ2-3, with no clear D. Germline loops: CDR1 SGHDT, CDR2 YYEEEE. The CDR3 is made up of 13 amino acids. Trimming left V 3 bases short and J 5 bases short, with 10 bases between. Here the CDR3 reads CASSSRRVDTQYF. The CDR3 DNA reads as TGTGCCAGCAGCTCCCGCCGTGTAGATACGCAGTATTTT. The whole variable domain, remainder taken from reference TRBV5-6 and TRBJ2-3, is DAGVTQSPTHLIKTRGQQVTLRCSPKSGHDTVSWYQQALGQGPQFIFQYYEEEERQRGNFPDRFSGHQFPNYSSELNVNALLLGDSALYLCASSSRRVDTQYFGPGTRLTVL.

The chain is built from TRBV27 and TRBJ2-1; 7 positions match TRBD2. The germline CDR1 and CDR2 sequences are MNHEY and SMNVEV (reference sequence). V lost 7 bases to trimming and J lost 8 bases; unmatched junction nucleotides: 14. The CDR3 runs to 15 residues. CDR3 protein: CASNKGPAGIDEQFF. The CDR3 DNA is TGTGCCAGCAACAAGGGACCAGCGGGGATCGATGAGCAGTTCTTC.

This chain joins TRBV19 and TRBJ1-2, with D perhaps TRBD1 (6 bases). Trimming removed 8 bases at V and 3 bases at J, with 16 bases between. Germline V gives CDR1 LNHDA, CDR2 SQIVND (reference sequence). The CDR3 extends over 14 amino acids. CDR3 amino acids: CASADSPWDYGYTF. CDR3 sequence (DNA): TGTGCCAGTGCGGACAGCCCCTGGGACTATGGCTACACCTTC.

The rearrangement links TRBV5-1 to TRBJ1-5, with D possibly matching TRBD1 (5 bases). The CDR3 loop spans 13 amino acids. Trimming took 3 bases from V and 5 from J, leaving 9 bases between them. CDR1 is SGHRS and CDR2 is YFSETQ in the germline V gene. Here the CDR3 reads CASSSGGDQPQHF. Written as DNA, the CDR3 is TGCGCCAGCAGCTCCGGAGGGGATCAGCCCCAGCATTTT.

This chain uses TRBV6-5 with TRBJ1-2; D possibly corresponds to TRBD1 (6 bases). The germline V and J ends were trimmed by 5 bases and 9 bases, with 19 bases remaining between them. The length of the CDR3 is 14 residues. CDR1 is MNHEY and CDR2 is SVGAGI in the germline V gene. The CDR3 reads CASSPPGHLVSYTF. In nucleotides, the CDR3 is TGTGCCAGCAGTCCCCCGGGACACCTGGTCAGCTACACCTTC.

The V call is TRBV5-6, the J call TRBJ2-7; 9 bases are a match to TRBD1. CDR1 and CDR2 (germline): SGHDT, YYEEEE. This CDR3 comprises 14 residues. The J segment lost 4 bases and the V segment lost 4 bases, leaving 6 bases of the junction unmatched. This CDR3 is CASSEGQGVYEQYF. In DNA form, the CDR3 reads TGTGCCAGCAGCGAGGGACAGGGAGTTTACGAGCAGTACTTC.

The chain uses TRBV6-5 and TRBJ2-1; TRBD2 matches 7 bases. The ends lost 6 bases at V and 7 bases at J; junction bases unmatched: 9. Germline CDR1 is MNHEY and CDR2 is SVGAGI. CDR3 length: 14 amino acids. The CDR3 sequence is CASSLEAAGNEQFF. DNA of the CDR3: TGTGCCAGCAGCCTAGAGGCAGCGGGGAATGAGCAGTTCTTC.

This chain uses TRBV7-9 with TRBJ2-2; D remains ambiguous. The CDR3 loop spans 15 amino acids. Germline CDR1 is SEHNR and CDR2 is FQNEAQ (reference sequence). V was trimmed by 7 bases and J by 3 bases, leaving 15 bases between them. In nucleotides, the CDR3 is TGTGCCAGCACCATAGGCGGTTTTGACACCGGGGAGCTGTTTTTT. Its translation is CASTIGGFDTGELFF.

The chain has TRBV11-2 and TRBJ2-7; 8 nucleotides match TRBD2. CDR3 size: 15 residues. Germline V gives CDR1 SGHAT, CDR2 FQNNGV. V trimming: 3 bases; J trimming: 3 bases; junction bases outside the gene matches: 7. CDR3 DNA: TGTGCCAGCAGCTTGGTACTAGCGGCCAGCTACGAGCAGTACTTC. Translated, it gives CASSLVLAASYEQYF.

The chain has TRBV5-1 and TRBJ2-5; D gene uncertain. Germline lookup yields CDR1 SGHRS and CDR2 YFSETQ. The CDR3 is 13 amino acids. V shed 0 bases and J shed 4 bases, with 7 bases lying between them. DNA of the CDR3: TGCGCCAGCAGCTTGGCTTTAGGAGAGACCCAGTACTTC. It translates to CASSLALGETQYF.

This clone was found once. V is TRBV5-6 and J is TRBJ2-7; D is undetermined. There are 13 residues in the CDR3. Germline V lookup: CDR1 SGHDT, CDR2 YYEEEE. Deletions cut 4 bases from V and 3 bases from J, with 11 bases between. The CDR3 bases are TGTGCCAGCAGCGAACAATACAGCTACGAGCAGTACTTC. Its protein product is CASSEQYSYEQYF.

V usage is TRBV2 and J usage is TRBJ1-3, with TRBD1 as a possible D gene (5 bases). The CDR3 totals 14 residues. V dropped 7 bases and J dropped 4 bases, with 14 bases sitting between them. Germline values: CDR1 SNHLY, CDR2 FYNNEI. The CDR3 sequence: CASIRLGVGNTIYF. The CDR3 nucleotides are TGTGCCAGCATCAGACTAGGGGTCGGAAACACCATATATTTT.

The chain combines TRBV27 with TRBJ1-5; D is perhaps TRBD1 (5 bases). The germline CDR1 and CDR2 sequences are MNHEY and SMNVEV (reference sequence). The CDR3 covers 13 residues. The V end lost 6 bases, the J end lost 9 bases, and 15 bases lay between the germline ends. The CDR3 coding sequence is TGTGCCAGCAGAGGGACCCACTTAGGGCCCCAGCATTTT. Amino acids: CASRGTHLGPQHF.